These 25 T cell receptor beta chains share one sample of origin, sequenced in a study of blood T cells in healthy people across ages. Next came a second PCR, run for about 6 to 12 cycles, which used a sample-barcoded 5' primer along with a J-beta primer mix. TCRdb used MiXCR to reprocess the 5' RACE reads, holding one entry per CDR3 protein. The sample has about a million distinct CDR3 sequences; approximately 50% are singletons. The material sequenced was blood. All receptors derive from an older woman in good health.

The V call is TRBV19, the J call TRBJ1-4; 11 bases map to TRBD1. The CDR3 consists of 14 residues. CDR1 LNHDA and CDR2 SQIVND come from the germline V gene (reference sequence). The V segment lost 7 bases and the J segment 5 bases; nucleotides outside the gene matches: 3. The CDR3 sequence: CASTWTGGNEKLFF. The CDR3 region has the DNA TGTGCCAGTACCTGGACAGGGGGCAATGAAAAACTGTTTTTT.

This clonotype has only a few counts. This rearrangement joins TRBV12-3 or TRBV12-4 to TRBJ2-5; 10 nucleotides align to TRBD2. This CDR3 region has 17 residues. The V gene end was trimmed by 0 bases and the J gene end by 3 bases; junction bases not matched to a gene: 7. The CDR3 bases are TGTGCCAGCAGTTTAGCGATCCTAGCGGGAGATAAAGAGACCCAGTACTTC. This translates into CASSLAILAGDKETQYF.

The chain uses TRBV15 and TRBJ1-1; D is undetermined. The germline V gene has CDR1 LNHNV and CDR2 YYDKDF (reference sequence). The ends were cut back, 3 bases at V and 4 bases at J, with 12 bases in the middle. This CDR3 spans 14 amino acids. In DNA, the CDR3 is TGTGCCACCAGCAGGGATCAAAAGGGCACTGAAGCTTTCTTT. Amino acid sequence: CATSRDQKGTEAFF. Supplemented by reference TRBV15 and TRBJ1-1, the full variable domain reads DAMVIQNPRYQVTQFGKPVTLSCSQTLNHNVMYWYQQKSSQAPKLLFHYYDKDFNNEADTPDNFQSRRPNTSFCFLDIRSPGLGDTAMYLCATSRDQKGTEAFFGQGTRLTVV.

This clonotype occurred a few times. The chain couples TRBV20-1 to TRBJ2-1, with D maybe TRBD2 (5 bases). Trimming shortened V by 3 bases and J by 2 bases, and 11 bases separated the two germline ends. The CDR3 consists of 14 residues. Per the germline V gene, CDR1 is DFQATT and CDR2 is SNEGSKA (reference sequence). The DNA for the CDR3 is TGCAGTGCTAGGGAAGGGAGTCCCTACAATGAGCAGTTCTTC. Translating gives CSAREGSPYNEQFF.

The chain carries TRBV19 and TRBJ2-2; D is possibly TRBD1 (5 bases). V dropped 3 bases and J dropped 6 bases, with 11 bases sitting between them. Per germline, CDR1 LNHDA and CDR2 SQIVND (reference sequence). The CDR3 has 14 amino acids. The CDR3 here is CASSIKGSPGELFF. The CDR3 DNA reads as TGTGCCAGTAGTATTAAGGGGTCCCCCGGGGAGCTGTTTTTT.

This chain connects TRBV7-6 to TRBJ2-7; 10 bases map to TRBD2. The V segment lost 5 bases and the J segment 8 bases; nucleotides outside the gene matches: 3. Germline V gene sequence: CDR1 SGHVS, CDR2 FNYEAQ. The CDR3 consists of 12 residues. The CDR3: CASSKLAGQQYF. The CDR3 coding sequence is TGTGCCAGCAGCAAACTAGCGGGACAGCAGTACTTC.

This clonotype has just a few counts. The V gene is TRBV18, the J gene TRBJ2-7; 10 bases are shared with TRBD1. Germline V gives CDR1 KGHSH, CDR2 LQKENI. The CDR3 has 17 amino acids. V gave up 2 bases and J gave up 1 base; unmatched junction bases: 8. As DNA, the CDR3 is TGTGCCAGCTCACCAGGGCTAGGGACAGGGGAATCCTACGAGCAGTACTTC. Protein product: CASSPGLGTGESYEQYF. The complete variable domain, with remaining parts taken from reference TRBV18 and TRBJ2-7, reads NAGVMQNPRHLVRRRGQEARLRCSPMKGHSHVYWYRQLPEEGLKFMVYLQKENIIDESGMPKERFSAEFPKEGPSILRIQQVVRGDSAAYFCASSPGLGTGESYEQYFGPGTRLTVT.

On this clonotype: The junction and the germline gene differ at one end; a read error may be behind it. This chain uses TRBV11-1 with TRBJ2-1, with a possible D match to TRBD2 (6 bases). Germline CDR1 and CDR2: SGHAT and FQDESV (reference sequence). The CDR3 runs 15 residues. CDR3 bases: TGTGTCAGCAGCTTGGCGACTAGCTCCTACAATGAGCAGTTCTTC. It is translated as CVSSLATSSYNEQFF.

In this sample, this clonotype turned up a few times. The gene calls are TRBV29-1 and TRBJ2-5; TRBD1 agrees at 9 bases. Germline V lookup: CDR1 SQVTM, CDR2 ANQGSEA. V gave up 7 bases and J gave up 5 bases; unmatched junction bases: 11. This CDR3 has 14 residues. The CDR3 here is CSAMDRGFGETQYF. CDR3 in DNA: TGCAGCGCCATGGACAGGGGCTTCGGGGAGACCCAGTACTTC.

The J gene is TRBJ2-3, the V gene TRBV2; D not certain. The V gene's germline CDR1 is SNHLY and CDR2 FYNNEI. Trimming shortened V by 6 bases and J by 12 bases, and 25 bases separated the two germline ends. The CDR3 loop spans 15 amino acids. The CDR3 nucleotides are TGTGCCAGCAGAGGCAAGATGATAGCAGGTTCCCCACAGTATTTT. Amino acids: CASRGKMIAGSPQYF. The whole variable domain, filled in from reference TRBV2 and TRBJ2-3, reads EPEVTQTPSHQVTQMGQEVILRCVPISNHLYFYWYRQILGQKVEFLVSFYNNEISEKSEIFDDQFSVERPDGSNFTLKIRSTKLEDSAMYFCASRGKMIAGSPQYFGPGTRLTVL.

The chain joins TRBV27 to TRBJ2-7, with 9 bases identical to TRBD1. The germline V gene encodes CDR1 MNHEY and CDR2 SMNVEV (reference sequence). The CDR3 is made up of 15 amino acids. The V and J ends lost 6 bases and 1 base, in that order; junction bases with no gene match: 7. The CDR3 DNA reads TGTGCCAGCAGAAAGGGACAGGGCTTTTCCTACGAGCAGTACTTC. It yields the protein CASRKGQGFSYEQYF.

The rearrangement joins TRBV11-2 to TRBJ2-5, with 9 positions matching TRBD2. J was trimmed by 0 bases and V by 5 bases; bases with no gene match: 7. From germline, CDR1 is SGHAT and CDR2 FQNNGV. This CDR3 has 16 amino acids. CDR3 loop: CASSPRLAAYQETQYF. CDR3 DNA sequence: TGTGCCAGCAGCCCTAGACTAGCGGCGTACCAAGAGACCCAGTACTTC. Full variable domain (outside the CDR3, taken from reference TRBV11-2 and TRBJ2-5): EAGVAQSPRYKIIEKRQSVAFWCNPISGHATLYWYQQILGQGPKLLIQFQNNGVVDDSQLPKDRFSAERLKGVDSTLKIQPAKLEDSAVYLCASSPRLAAYQETQYFGPGTRLLVL.

V and J are TRBV2 and TRBJ2-1, with 7 bases lining up with TRBD1. The CDR3 runs 13 residues. Unmatched junction bases numbered 9, after V lost 6 bases and J lost 10 bases. Germline V gene data show CDR1 as SNHLY and CDR2 as FYNNEI. The CDR3 spells CASRETGLGEQFF. Written as DNA, the CDR3 is TGTGCCAGCAGGGAGACAGGGCTGGGAGAGCAGTTCTTC.

V gene TRBV21-1 combines with J gene TRBJ2-4. TRBV21-1 is annotated as a pseudogene. This CDR3 region has 15 residues. The CDR3 is CASSKEYSPKNIQYF. Here the CDR3 DNA reads TGTGCCAGCAGCAAAGAATACAGTCCCAAAAACATTCAGTACTTC.

This clonotype occurred a few times. The V and J genes are TRBV27 and TRBJ1-6; D gene uncertain. The ends were cut back, 6 bases at V and 0 bases at J, with 9 bases in the middle. This CDR3 has 15 residues. Germline V gene lookup returns CDR1 MNHEY and CDR2 SMNVEV (reference sequence). CDR3 protein: CASRIGGSYNSPLHF. The CDR3 region has the DNA TGTGCCAGCAGAATTGGTGGCTCCTATAATTCACCCCTCCACTTT.

This clonotype turned up a few times. The gene calls are TRBV4-2 and TRBJ1-2, with D unclear. Deletions cut 0 bases from V and 3 bases from J, with 11 bases between. Germline V lookup: CDR1 LGHNA, CDR2 YNFKEQ. There are 15 residues in the CDR3. The CDR3 DNA reads as TGTGCCAGCAGCCAAGATCATCAGGCAGACTATGGCTACACCTTC. It yields the protein CASSQDHQADYGYTF.

This clonotype came up a few times. The chain carries TRBV29-1 and TRBJ2-1; D uncertain. The CDR3 totals 13 residues. V lost 4 bases to trimming and J lost 3 bases, with 10 bases between them. CDR1 and CDR2 from the germline V gene are SQVTM and ANQGSEA. The CDR3 protein is CSVVGSVYNEQFF. The CDR3 coding sequence is TGCAGCGTTGTGGGCAGCGTCTACAATGAGCAGTTCTTC.

The gene calls are TRBV29-1 and TRBJ1-5, with no clear D. Germline values: CDR1 SQVTM, CDR2 ANQGSEA. The V and J ends lost 4 bases and 2 bases respectively, with 9 bases between them. This CDR3 contains 13 residues. CDR3 region: CSVGWAGNQPQHF. CDR3 coding DNA: TGCAGCGTTGGGTGGGCGGGCAATCAGCCCCAGCATTTT.

V usage is TRBV4-2 and J usage is TRBJ2-5, with 11 bases that match TRBD2. The closer fit of TRBJ2-7 to the DNA end suggests the J call may be wrong. The CDR3 is 15 residues long. In germline, CDR1 is LGHNA, CDR2 YNFKEQ. The CDR3, as DNA: TGTGCCAGCAGCCGGGTAGCGGGAGGGCCGGGCGAGCAGTACTTC. This translates into CASSRVAGGPGEQYF.

This clonotype was seen just once. The J gene is TRBJ1-2, the V gene TRBV12-3 or TRBV12-4; perhaps TRBD1 as D (6 bases). The CDR3 covers 13 residues. Deletions cut 8 bases from V and 2 bases from J, with 12 bases between. CDR3 loop: CASRRQVNYGYTF. The CDR3 DNA reads TGTGCCAGCCGGAGACAGGTCAACTATGGCTACACCTTC.

J is TRBJ2-5 and V is TRBV24-1, with D unresolved. This CDR3 has 13 amino acids. Germline CDR1 is KGHDR and CDR2 is SFDVKD. The V end lost 2 bases, the J end lost 3 bases, and 6 bases lay between the germline ends. The CDR3 DNA reads TGTGCCACCAGTGATTCCCATAAAGAGACCCAGTACTTC. It is translated as CATSDSHKETQYF.

This chain connects TRBV15 to TRBJ1-5, with D hard to call. Trimming removed 2 bases from V and 5 bases from J, with 7 bases in between. CDR1 is LNHNV and CDR2 is YYDKDF in the germline V gene (reference sequence). The CDR3 contains 13 residues. This chain's CDR3 is CATSRTADQPQHF. The CDR3 bases are TGTGCCACCAGCAGAACTGCGGATCAGCCCCAGCATTTT.

This chain joins TRBV28 and TRBJ2-1; D is possibly TRBD2 (7 bases). Germline CDR1 reads MDHEN; CDR2 reads SYDVKM. Trimming left V 6 bases short and J 4 bases short, with 19 bases between. The CDR3 is 16 amino acids. In DNA form, the CDR3 reads TGTGCCAGCAGCGCCCAACGCGGGGGCTTTTACAATGAGCAGTTCTTC. As protein: CASSAQRGGFYNEQFF.

This sequence joins TRBV5-1 and TRBJ2-6; TRBD1 aligns across 7 bases. There are 17 residues in the CDR3. The germline V gene encodes CDR1 SGHRS and CDR2 YFSETQ. V was clipped by 0 bases and J by 1 base; unmatched bases: 4. CDR3 protein: CASSLGTGASGANVLTF. CDR3 sequence (DNA): TGCGCCAGCAGCTTGGGGACAGGCGCATCTGGGGCCAACGTCCTGACTTTC. Full variable domain (remainder filled in from reference TRBV5-1 and TRBJ2-6): KAGVTQTPRYLIKTRGQQVTLSCSPISGHRSVSWYQQTPGQGLQFLFEYFSETQRNKGNFPGRFSGRQFSNSRSEMNVSTLELGDSALYLCASSLGTGASGANVLTFGAGSRLTVL.

The sample holds a few counts of this clonotype. The CDR3 protein is CASSPWREGGETQYF. CDR3 nucleotides: TGTGCCAGCAGCCCGTGGCGGGAGGGCGGTGAGACCCAGTACTTC. The rearrangement links TRBV4-2 to TRBJ2-5; TRBD2 matches 9 bases. Germline trimming cut 4 bases from V and 5 bases from J; bases unmatched to any gene: 8. The CDR3 runs to 15 residues. Germline V gene sequence: CDR1 LGHNA, CDR2 YNFKEQ.